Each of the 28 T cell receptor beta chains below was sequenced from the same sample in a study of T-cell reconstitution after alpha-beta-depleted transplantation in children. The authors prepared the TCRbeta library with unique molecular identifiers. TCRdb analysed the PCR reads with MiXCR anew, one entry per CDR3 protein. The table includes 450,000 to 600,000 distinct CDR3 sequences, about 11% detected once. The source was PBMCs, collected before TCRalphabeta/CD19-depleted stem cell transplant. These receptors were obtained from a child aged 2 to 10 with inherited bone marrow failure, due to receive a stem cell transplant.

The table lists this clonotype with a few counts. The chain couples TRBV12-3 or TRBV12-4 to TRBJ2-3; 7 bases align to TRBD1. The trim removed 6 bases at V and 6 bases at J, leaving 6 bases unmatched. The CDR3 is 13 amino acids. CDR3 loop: CASSPQGYDTQYF. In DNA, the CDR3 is TGTGCCAGCAGCCCACAGGGGTACGATACGCAGTATTTT.

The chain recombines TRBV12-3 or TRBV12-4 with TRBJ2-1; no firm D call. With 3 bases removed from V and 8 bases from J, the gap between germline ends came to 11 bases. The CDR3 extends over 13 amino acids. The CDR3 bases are TGTGCCAGCAGTTTTTATCAAAAGGATGAGCAGTTCTTC. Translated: CASSFYQKDEQFF.

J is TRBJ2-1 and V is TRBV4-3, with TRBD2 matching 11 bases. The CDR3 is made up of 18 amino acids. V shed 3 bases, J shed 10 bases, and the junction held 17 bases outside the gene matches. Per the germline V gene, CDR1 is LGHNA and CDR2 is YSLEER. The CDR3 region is CASSQGRLAGGPWQEQFF. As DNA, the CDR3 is TGCGCCAGCAGCCAGGGTCGGCTAGCGGGAGGTCCCTGGCAGGAGCAGTTCTTC.

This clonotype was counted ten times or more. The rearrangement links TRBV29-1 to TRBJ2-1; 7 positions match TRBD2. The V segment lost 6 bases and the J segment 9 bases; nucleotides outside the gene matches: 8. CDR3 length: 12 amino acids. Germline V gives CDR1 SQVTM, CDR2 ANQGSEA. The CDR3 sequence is CSVVRTSFEQFF. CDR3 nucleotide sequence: TGCAGCGTCGTAAGGACTAGTTTTGAGCAGTTCTTC.

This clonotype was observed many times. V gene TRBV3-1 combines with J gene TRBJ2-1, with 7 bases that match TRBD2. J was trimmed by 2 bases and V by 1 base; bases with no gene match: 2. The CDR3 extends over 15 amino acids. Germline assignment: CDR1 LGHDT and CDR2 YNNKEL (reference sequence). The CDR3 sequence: CASSQGLAAYNEQFF. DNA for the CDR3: TGTGCCAGCAGCCAAGGGCTAGCGGCCTACAATGAGCAGTTCTTC.

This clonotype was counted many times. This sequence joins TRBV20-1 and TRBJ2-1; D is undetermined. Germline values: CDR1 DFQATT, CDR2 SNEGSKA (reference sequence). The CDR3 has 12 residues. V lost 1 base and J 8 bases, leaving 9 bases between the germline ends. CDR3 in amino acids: CSARGGWHEQFF. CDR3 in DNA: TGCAGTGCTAGAGGGGGTTGGCATGAGCAGTTCTTC.

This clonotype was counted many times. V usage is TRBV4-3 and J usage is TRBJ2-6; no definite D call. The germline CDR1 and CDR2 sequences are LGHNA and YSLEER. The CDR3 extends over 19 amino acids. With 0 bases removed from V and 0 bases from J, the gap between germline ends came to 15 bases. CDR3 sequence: CASSQDLDTHLSGANVLTF. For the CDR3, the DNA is TGCGCCAGCAGCCAAGATCTAGACACTCACCTCTCTGGGGCCAACGTCCTGACTTTC.

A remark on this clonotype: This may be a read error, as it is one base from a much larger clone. The CDR3 nucleotides are TGCGCCAGCAGTGAGATAGGACTAGACTCCTATGAGCAGTTGTTC. Its protein product is CASSEIGLDSYEQLF. The chain links TRBV10-2 to TRBJ2-1, with 7 bases that match TRBD2. CDR3 length: 15 amino acids. Germline CDR1 and CDR2: WSHSY and SAAADI.

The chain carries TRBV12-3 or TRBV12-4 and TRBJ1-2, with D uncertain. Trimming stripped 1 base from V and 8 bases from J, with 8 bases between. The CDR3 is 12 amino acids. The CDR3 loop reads CASSLVAAGYTF. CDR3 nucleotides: TGTGCCAGCAGTTTAGTCGCGGCCGGCTACACCTTC.

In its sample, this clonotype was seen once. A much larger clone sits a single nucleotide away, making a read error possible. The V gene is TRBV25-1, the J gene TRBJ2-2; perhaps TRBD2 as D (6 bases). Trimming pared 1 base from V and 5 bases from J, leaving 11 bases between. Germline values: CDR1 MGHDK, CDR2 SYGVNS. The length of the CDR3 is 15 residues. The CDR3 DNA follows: TGTGCCAGCAGTGAATTGAGGGGAGGAACCGGGGAGCTGTTTTTT. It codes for CASSELRGGTGELFF.

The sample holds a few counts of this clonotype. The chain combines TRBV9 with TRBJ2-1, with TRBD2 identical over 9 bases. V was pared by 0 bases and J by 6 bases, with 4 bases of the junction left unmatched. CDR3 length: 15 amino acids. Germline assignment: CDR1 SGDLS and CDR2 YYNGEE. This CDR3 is CASSVVASGVNEQFF. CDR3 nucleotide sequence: TGTGCCAGCAGCGTAGTGGCTAGCGGGGTCAATGAGCAGTTCTTC.

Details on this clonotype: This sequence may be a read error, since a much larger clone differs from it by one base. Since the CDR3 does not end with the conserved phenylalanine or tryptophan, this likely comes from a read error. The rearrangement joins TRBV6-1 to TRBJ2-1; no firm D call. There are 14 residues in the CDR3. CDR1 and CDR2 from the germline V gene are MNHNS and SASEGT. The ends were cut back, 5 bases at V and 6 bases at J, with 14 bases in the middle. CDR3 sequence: CASSRGPDANEQFC. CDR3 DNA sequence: TGTGCCAGCAGTAGAGGACCCGACGCCAATGAGCAGTTCTGC.

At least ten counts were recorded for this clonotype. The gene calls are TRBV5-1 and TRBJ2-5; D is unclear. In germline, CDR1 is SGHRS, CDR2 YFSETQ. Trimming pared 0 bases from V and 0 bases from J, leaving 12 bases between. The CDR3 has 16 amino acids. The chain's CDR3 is CASSLAPGRNQETQYF. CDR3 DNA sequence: TGCGCCAGCAGCTTGGCCCCTGGACGGAACCAAGAGACCCAGTACTTC.

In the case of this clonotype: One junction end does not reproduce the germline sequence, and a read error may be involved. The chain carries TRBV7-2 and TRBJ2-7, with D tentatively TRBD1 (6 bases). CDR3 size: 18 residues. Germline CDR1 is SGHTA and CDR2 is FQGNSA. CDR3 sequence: CASSLGPWGPLRSWEQCF. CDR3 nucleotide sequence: TGTGCCAGCAGCTTAGGGCCGTGGGGGCCTCTAAGATCTTGGGAGCAGTGCTTC.

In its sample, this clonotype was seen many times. The chain's CDR3 is CASSLLLIGSSYNEQFF. CDR3 bases: TGTGCCAGCAGCTTACTTCTTATAGGCAGCTCCTACAATGAGCAGTTCTTC. The genes are TRBV7-2 and TRBJ2-1; D uncertain. Per germline, CDR1 SGHTA and CDR2 FQGNSA. CDR3 size: 17 residues. Deletions cut 2 bases from V and 0 bases from J, with 14 bases between. The full variable domain, with the rest looked up from reference TRBV7-2 and TRBJ2-1, is GAGVSQSPSNKVTEKGKDVELRCDPISGHTALYWYRQSLGQGLEFLIYFQGNSAPDKSGLPSDRFSAERTGGSVSTLTIQRTQQEDSAVYLCASSLLLIGSSYNEQFFGPGTRLTVL.

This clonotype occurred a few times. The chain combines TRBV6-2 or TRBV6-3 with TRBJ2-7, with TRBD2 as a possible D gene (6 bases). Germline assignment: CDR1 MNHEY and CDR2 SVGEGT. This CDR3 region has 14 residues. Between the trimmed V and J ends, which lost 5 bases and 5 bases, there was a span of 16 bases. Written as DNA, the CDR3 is TGTGCCAGCAGTGTCCGGGACTGGGGTGACGAGCAGTACTTC. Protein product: CASSVRDWGDEQYF.

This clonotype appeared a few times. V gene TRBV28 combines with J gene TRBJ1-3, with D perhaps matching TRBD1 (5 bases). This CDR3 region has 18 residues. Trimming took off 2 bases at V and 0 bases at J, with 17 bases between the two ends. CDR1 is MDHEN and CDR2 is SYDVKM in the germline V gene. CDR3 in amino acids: CASSLKGLRVSSGNTIYF. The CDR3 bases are TGTGCCAGCAGTTTAAAGGGGCTGCGGGTCAGCTCTGGAAACACCATATATTTT.

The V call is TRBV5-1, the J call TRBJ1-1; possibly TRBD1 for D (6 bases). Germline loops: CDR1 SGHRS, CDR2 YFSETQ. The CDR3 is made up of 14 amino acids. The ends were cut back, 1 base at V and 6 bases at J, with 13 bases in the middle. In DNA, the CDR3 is TGCGCCAGCAGCTTGCCGGACAGTTCCGCTGAAGCTTTCTTT. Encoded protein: CASSLPDSSAEAFF.

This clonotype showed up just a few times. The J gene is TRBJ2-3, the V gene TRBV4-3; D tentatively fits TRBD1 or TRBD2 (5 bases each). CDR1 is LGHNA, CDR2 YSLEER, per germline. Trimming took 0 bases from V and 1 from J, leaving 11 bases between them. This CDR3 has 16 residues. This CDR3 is CASSQEGAGGTDTQYF. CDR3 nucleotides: TGCGCCAGCAGCCAAGAAGGGGCCGGGGGCACAGATACGCAGTATTTT.

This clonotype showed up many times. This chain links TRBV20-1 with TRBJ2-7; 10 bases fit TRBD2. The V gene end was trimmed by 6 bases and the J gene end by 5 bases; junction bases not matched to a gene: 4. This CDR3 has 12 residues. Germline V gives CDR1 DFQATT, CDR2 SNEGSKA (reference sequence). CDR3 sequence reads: CSAMSGGDEQYF. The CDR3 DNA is TGCAGTGCAATGAGCGGGGGGGACGAGCAGTACTTC.

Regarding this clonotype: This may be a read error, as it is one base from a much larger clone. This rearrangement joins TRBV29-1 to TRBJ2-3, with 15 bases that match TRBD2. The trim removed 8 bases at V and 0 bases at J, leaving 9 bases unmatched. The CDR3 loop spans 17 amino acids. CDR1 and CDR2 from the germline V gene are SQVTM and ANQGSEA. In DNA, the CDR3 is TGCAGCTCCTCCGGGGGACTAGCGGGAGGTAGCACAGATACGCAGTATTTT. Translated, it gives CSSSGGLAGGSTDTQYF.

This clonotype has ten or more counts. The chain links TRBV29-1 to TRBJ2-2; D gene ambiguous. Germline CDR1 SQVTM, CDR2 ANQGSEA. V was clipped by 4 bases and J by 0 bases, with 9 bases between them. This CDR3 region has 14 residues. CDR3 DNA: TGCAGCGTTGGGATAGGGACGAACACCGGGGAGCTGTTTTTT. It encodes CSVGIGTNTGELFF.

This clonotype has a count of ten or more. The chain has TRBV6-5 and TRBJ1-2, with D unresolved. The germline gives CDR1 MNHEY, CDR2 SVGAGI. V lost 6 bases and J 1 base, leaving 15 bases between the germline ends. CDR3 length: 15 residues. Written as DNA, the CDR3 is TGTGCCAGCAGCAACCGGGCCGCTGTTAACTATGGCTACACCTTC. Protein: CASSNRAAVNYGYTF.

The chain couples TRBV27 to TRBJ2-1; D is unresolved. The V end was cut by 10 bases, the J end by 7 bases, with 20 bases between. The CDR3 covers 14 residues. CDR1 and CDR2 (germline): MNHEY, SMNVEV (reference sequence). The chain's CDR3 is CATGPRLENNEQFF. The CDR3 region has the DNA TGTGCCACCGGGCCGAGGCTAGAGAATAATGAGCAGTTCTTC.

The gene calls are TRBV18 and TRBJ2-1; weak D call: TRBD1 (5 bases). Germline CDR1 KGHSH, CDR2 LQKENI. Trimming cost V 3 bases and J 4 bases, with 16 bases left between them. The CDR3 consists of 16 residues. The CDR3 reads CASSPTADNRYNEQFF. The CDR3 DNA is TGTGCCAGCTCACCCACGGCGGACAACCGATACAATGAGCAGTTCTTC. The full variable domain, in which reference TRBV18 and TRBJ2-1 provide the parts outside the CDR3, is NAGVMQNPRHLVRRRGQEARLRCSPMKGHSHVYWYRQLPEEGLKFMVYLQKENIIDESGMPKERFSAEFPKEGPSILRIQQVVRGDSAAYFCASSPTADNRYNEQFFGPGTRLTVL.

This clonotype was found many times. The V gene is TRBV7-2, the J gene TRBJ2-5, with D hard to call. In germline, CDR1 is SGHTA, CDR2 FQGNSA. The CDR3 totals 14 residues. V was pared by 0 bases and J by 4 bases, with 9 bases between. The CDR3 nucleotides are TGTGCCAGCAGCTTAGCGATGAGGTCAGAGACCCAGTACTTC. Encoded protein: CASSLAMRSETQYF.

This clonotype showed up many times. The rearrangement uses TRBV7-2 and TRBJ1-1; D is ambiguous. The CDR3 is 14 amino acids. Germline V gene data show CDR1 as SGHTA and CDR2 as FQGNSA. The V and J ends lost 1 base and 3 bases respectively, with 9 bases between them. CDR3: CASSLGAGYTEAFF. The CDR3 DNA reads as TGTGCCAGCAGCTTAGGGGCGGGTTACACTGAAGCTTTCTTT.

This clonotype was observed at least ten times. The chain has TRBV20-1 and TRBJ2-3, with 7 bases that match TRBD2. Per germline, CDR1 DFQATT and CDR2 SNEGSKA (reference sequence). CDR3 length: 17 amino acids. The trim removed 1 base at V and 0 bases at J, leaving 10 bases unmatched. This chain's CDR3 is CSARGSLADASTDTQYF. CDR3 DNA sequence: TGCAGTGCTAGAGGTTCGCTAGCGGATGCTAGCACAGATACGCAGTATTTT.